This T cell receptor (beta chain) is drawn from a study of blood T cell repertoires in COVID-19. Study-level information: Spain, Italy and the United States supplied samples that represented acute and convalescent COVID-19.

The length of the CDR3 is 13 residues. The ends were cut back, 8 bases at V and 8 bases at J, with 15 bases in the middle. Germline V gene data show CDR1 as MNHEY and CDR2 as SMNVEV (reference sequence). Measured with immunoSEQ multiplex PCR; TCRdb has only the in-frame clones, and not every one. The sample contains a few hundred thousand clones, 70% to 90% of which appear only once. Sequences were obtained from PBMCs or T cells enriched from blood (not recorded which). The V and J genes are TRBV27 and TRBJ1-4; D is possibly TRBD1 (6 bases). The clonotype originates from a middle-aged woman with acute COVID-19. The CDR3 here is CASRAGAREKLFF. The DNA of the CDR3 is TGTGCCAGCCGTGCAGGGGCGAGGGAAAAACTGTTTTTT.